This T cell receptor beta chain was sequenced for a study of blood T cells in healthy people across ages. Primers used in a second PCR of about 7 to 11 cycles were a sample-barcoded 5' primer and a J-beta primer mix. Tags on each cDNA molecule came from a template-switch adaptor with 12 random nucleotides. TCRdb recomputed calls from the 5' RACE reads with MiXCR, one row per CDR3 protein. The sample carries over a million distinct CDR3 sequences, under 55% recorded once. General study findings and limits: Long-lived and aged donors differed, with more naive CD4+ cells and higher diversity in the long-lived. With naive T cell percentage, TCR beta diversity showed a strong correlation.

Each of the donors had around 10 milliliters of peripheral blood drawn into EDTA-treated Vacutainer tubes. Details on this clonotype: Its specificity is not known. Its ends do not fully match the called genes, so a read error is possible.

This CDR3 is 13 amino acids long. The germline CDR1 and CDR2 sequences are SGHRS and YFSETQ. The chain joins TRBV5-1 to TRBJ1-2, with D possibly matching TRBD1 (5 bases). This receptor was identified in a woman aged 60-75 years in good health. The sequencing input was blood. The CDR3 loop is CTSSSARDYGYTF. CDR3 in DNA: TGCACCAGCAGCTCGGCCAGGGACTATGGCTACACCTTC.